Listed below are T cell receptor beta chains from one sample, sequenced in a study of early T cells in non-severe SARS-CoV-2 infection. TCRdb analysed the 5' RACE reads with MiXCR anew, one entry per CDR3 protein. This sample yields approximately 29,000 distinct CDR3 sequences, of which around 5.4% are seen a single time; about 5% belongs to the top ten. Sequencing used whole blood. The receptors derive from an adult who was a healthcare worker with PCR-confirmed SARS-CoV-2 infection or an uninfected control (not recorded which). Each CDR3 is given with its conserved first and last residue. A D gene is named only where the DNA matches it firmly. Some rows have no size entry. The others give once, few or many, or a class for an expanded clone.

size	V	J	D	DNA	CDR3
many	TRBV6-5	TRBJ2-7	TRBD1	TGTGCCAGCAGCTGGACAGGGGGCAACGAGCAGTACTTC	CASSWTGGNEQYF
many	TRBV15	TRBJ2-7	TRBD2	TGTGCCACCAGCGCGGGACTAGCAGGCTACGAGCAGTACTTC	CATSAGLAGYEQYF
many	TRBV10-3	TRBJ2-7	TRBD1	TGTGCCATCAGTGGCCTCGGACAGGGGGCTAAGCAGTACTTC	CAISGLGQGAKQYF
few	TRBV29-1	TRBJ2-7	TRBD2	TGCAGCGTTGAGGGAGCGGGAGGCCCCCTCCCCGGTGAGCAGTACTTC	CSVEGAGGPLPGEQYF
many	TRBV5-6	TRBJ2-7	NA	TGTGCCAGCAGCCCCGCTGTAGGCTACGAGCAGTACTTC	CASSPAVGYEQYF
NA	TRBV28	TRBJ2-7	TRBD2	TGTGCCAGCAGACTAGCGGGGGGGCGTGGCGAGCAGTACTTC	CASRLAGGRGEQYF
many	TRBV4-2	TRBJ2-7	NA	TGTGCCAGCAGCCAAGAATGGCAGATTCCGGCCTACGAGCAGTACTTC	CASSQEWQIPAYEQYF
many	TRBV11-2	TRBJ2-1	TRBD2	TGTGCCAGCAGTTCTACTAGCGGGAGGGCCGGGGAGCAGTTCTTC	CASSSTSGRAGEQFF
medium-sized	TRBV29-1	TRBJ2-1	NA	TGCAGCGCGAGTCAGGGGACTGGTCAGTTCTTC	CSASQGTGQFF
many	TRBV4-2	TRBJ2-7	NA	TGTGCCAGCAGCCAAGACGAGGGGGGGCCTGACTACGAGCAGTACTTC	CASSQDEGGPDYEQYF
many	TRBV2	TRBJ2-7	NA	TGTGCCAGCAGTGAATATCCGGGCCCCCCGGGGGAGCAGTACTTC	CASSEYPGPPGEQYF
many	TRBV6-5	TRBJ1-6	NA	TGTGCCAGCAGTTACGGACAGCTCCATAATTCACCCCTCCACTTT	CASSYGQLHNSPLHF
many	TRBV20-1	TRBJ2-7	NA	TGCAGTGCTAGAGTAGCGGTCTCCTACGAGCAGTACTTC	CSARVAVSYEQYF
few	TRBV11-2	TRBJ2-3	TRBD2	TGTGCCAGCAGCCATGGGGGACTAGCCACCCTTACAGATACGCAGTATTTT	CASSHGGLATLTDTQYF
NA	TRBV14	TRBJ2-1	NA	TGTGCCAGCAGCCAAGTTGGGGGAGGTGAAAATGAGCAGTTCTTC	CASSQVGGGENEQFF
few	TRBV23-1	TRBJ2-1	TRBD2	TGCGCCAGCAGTCAACCTAGCGGGAGAGAGTTTGATGAGCAGTTCTTC	CASSQPSGREFDEQFF
many	TRBV10-3	TRBJ2-7	NA	TGTGCCATCAGTGAGTTGGCCCGCTCGGGCGAGCAGTACTTC	CAISELARSGEQYF